Below, 10 T cell receptor beta chains from the same sample are listed, as sequenced in a study of CD8+ T cells in alopecia areata. RNA was isolated and reverse transcribed to cDNA, the sequencing template. Measured with immunoSEQ multiplex PCR; TCRdb has only the in-frame clones, and not every one. The data hold 65,000 to 90,000 clones, with 45% to 60% observed a single time. Sequences were obtained from NKG2D-high CD8+ T cells sorted from blood. These receptors came from a human donor with alopecia areata.

V gene TRBV28 combines with J gene TRBJ2-1; D gene uncertain. The length of the CDR3 is 15 residues. The germline V and J ends were trimmed by 4 bases and 0 bases, with 10 bases remaining between them. In germline, CDR1 is MDHEN, CDR2 SYDVKM. The CDR3 nucleotides read TGTGCCAGCAGTTCAGACTCAAGCTCCTACAATGAGCAGTTCTTC. The encoded protein is CASSSDSSSYNEQFF.

This clone was detected only once. Other DNA sequences from this sample encode an identical CDR3 as well. The genes are TRBV2 and TRBJ2-7; perhaps TRBD2 as D (6 bases). V lost 8 bases, J lost 6 bases, and 8 bases lay in between. This CDR3 is built from 10 residues. Germline V lookup: CDR1 SNHLY, CDR2 FYNNEI. This CDR3 is CASGGSEQYF. The CDR3 DNA is TGTGCCAGCGGGGGGAGCGAGCAGTACTTC. Drawing the rest from reference TRBV2 and TRBJ2-7, the complete variable domain is EPEVTQTPSHQVTQMGQEVILRCVPISNHLYFYWYRQILGQKVEFLVSFYNNEISEKSEIFDDQFSVERPDGSNFTLKIRSTKLEDSAMYFCASGGSEQYFGPGTRLTVT.

This sequence joins TRBV7-2 and TRBJ2-1; no definite D call. This CDR3 is built from 12 residues. V lost 8 bases and J lost 0, with 5 bases in between. Germline CDR1 SGHTA, CDR2 FQGNSA. The CDR3 sequence is CASGASYNEQFF. CDR3 DNA sequence: TGTGCCAGCGGTGCCTCCTACAATGAGCAGTTCTTC.

The chain has TRBV27 and TRBJ2-7; D ambiguous. CDR1 MNHEY and CDR2 SMNVEV come from the germline V gene (reference sequence). V was trimmed by 4 bases and J by 2 bases, leaving 12 bases between them. This CDR3 is 14 amino acids long. The CDR3 here is CASSSAGKPYEQYF. The CDR3 DNA reads as TGTGCCAGCAGTTCGGCAGGTAAACCCTACGAGCAGTACTTC.

The chain combines TRBV9 with TRBJ1-1; D remains ambiguous. Germline lookup yields CDR1 SGDLS and CDR2 YYNGEE. The CDR3 has 14 amino acids. The V and J ends lost 3 bases and 2 bases respectively, with 11 bases between them. The DNA for the CDR3 is TGTGCCAGCAGCGCTAGTATGGCTAACACTGAAGCTTTCTTT. This encodes CASSASMANTEAFF.

This clone was seen a few times. This rearrangement joins TRBV29-1 to TRBJ1-3, with unresolved D. The germline CDR1 and CDR2 sequences are SQVTM and ANQGSEA. V was shortened by 3 bases and J by 3 bases, with 9 bases between the two germline ends. This CDR3 spans 13 amino acids. CDR3 amino acids: CSVEVSVGNTIYF. CDR3 nucleotide sequence: TGCAGCGTTGAGGTGTCGGTTGGAAACACCATATATTTT.

CDR3 DNA sequence: TGTGCCAGCAGTGAACTAGCGGGAGGGGATACGCAGTATTTT. Protein sequence: CASSELAGGDTQYF. This rearrangement joins TRBV6-4 to TRBJ2-3, with 13 nucleotides matching TRBD2. Germline lookup yields CDR1 MRHNA and CDR2 SNTAGT. This CDR3 is 14 amino acids long. J was trimmed by 6 bases and V by 3 bases; bases with no gene match: 0.

This clone has a handful of counts. The CDR3 loop is CASSPGLADEQFF. Written as DNA, the CDR3 is TGCGCCAGCAGCCCTGGACTAGCAGATGAGCAGTTCTTC. The rearrangement links TRBV10-2 to TRBJ2-1, with 8 nucleotides matching TRBD2. Germline assignment: CDR1 WSHSY and CDR2 SAAADI. The ends lost 6 bases at V and 8 bases at J; junction bases unmatched: 6. The CDR3 covers 13 residues.

This clone was counted a few times. The J gene is TRBJ2-2, the V gene TRBV7-9; no clear D gene. This CDR3 is 12 amino acids long. V lost 2 bases and J 3 bases, leaving 1 base between the germline ends. Germline V gives CDR1 SEHNR, CDR2 FQNEAQ (reference sequence). CDR3 loop: CASSLHTGELFF. The CDR3 nucleotides read TGTGCCAGCAGCTTACACACCGGGGAGCTGTTTTTT.

The CDR3 sequence is CASSQGHQPNLYEQYF. The CDR3 region has the DNA TGCGCCAGCAGCCAAGGCCATCAGCCAAACCTATACGAGCAGTACTTC. The chain employs TRBV4-3 and TRBJ2-7; D uncertain. CDR1 and CDR2 from the germline V gene are LGHNA and YSLEER. V dropped 1 base and J dropped 4 bases, with 17 bases sitting between them. The CDR3 is 16 residues long.